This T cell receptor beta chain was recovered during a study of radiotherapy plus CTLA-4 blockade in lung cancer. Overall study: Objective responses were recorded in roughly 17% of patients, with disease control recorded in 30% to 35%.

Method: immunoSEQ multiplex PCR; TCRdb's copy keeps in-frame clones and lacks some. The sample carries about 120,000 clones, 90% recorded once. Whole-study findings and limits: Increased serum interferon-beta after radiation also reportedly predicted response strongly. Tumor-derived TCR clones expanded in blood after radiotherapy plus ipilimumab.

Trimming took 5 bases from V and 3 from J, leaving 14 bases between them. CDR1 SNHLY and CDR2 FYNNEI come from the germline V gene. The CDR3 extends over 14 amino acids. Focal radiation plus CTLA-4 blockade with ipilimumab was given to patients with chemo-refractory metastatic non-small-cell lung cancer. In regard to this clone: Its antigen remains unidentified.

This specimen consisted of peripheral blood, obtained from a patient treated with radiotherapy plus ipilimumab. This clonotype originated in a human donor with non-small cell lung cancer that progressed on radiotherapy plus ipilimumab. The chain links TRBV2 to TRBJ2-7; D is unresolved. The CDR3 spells CASSKDRVDYEQYF. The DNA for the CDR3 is TGTGCCAGCAGTAAAGACCGGGTGGACTACGAGCAGTACTTC. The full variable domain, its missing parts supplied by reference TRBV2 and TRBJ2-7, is EPEVTQTPSHQVTQMGQEVILRCVPISNHLYFYWYRQILGQKVEFLVSFYNNEISEKSEIFDDQFSVERPDGSNFTLKIRSTKLEDSAMYFCASSKDRVDYEQYFGPGTRLTVT.